The rows below give T cell receptor beta chains drawn from one sample of a study of T cell repertoires in cytomegalovirus infection. From the reads, TCRdb called clonotypes with MiXCR, one entry per CDR3 protein. Among 490,000 or so distinct CDR3 sequences listed, about 11% were seen once. Sequencing was done on a sample of PBMCs. The origin of the receptors is a human donor in good health (CMV status not recorded). Some clones in this sample may be carry-over from other donors' samples. The CDR3 runs from the conserved cysteine through the conserved F or W. Each record gives: clone size, D gene, J gene, V gene, CDR3 protein, CDR3 DNA. A D gene is named only where the DNA matches it firmly. Some rows mark clone size as missing; the rest say once, few, many or name a class of expanded clone.

>.|TRBD2|TRBJ2-1|TRBV3-1
CASSQPGTSGSQKQFF
TGTGCCAGCAGCCAACCCGGGACTAGCGGGAGTCAGAAGCAGTTCTTC
>many|TRBD2|TRBJ2-1|TRBV7-2
CASSSTGTSGRGEQFF
TGTGCCAGCAGCTCCACCGGGACTAGCGGGAGAGGTGAGCAGTTCTTC
>.|.|TRBJ1-1|TRBV18
CASSPPGGLVNTEAFF
TGTGCCAGCTCACCACCGGGGGGGCTCGTGAACACTGAAGCTTTCTTT
>few|.|TRBJ2-1|TRBV5-1
CASSNQGSSYNEQFF
TGCGCCAGCAGTAATCAGGGGAGCTCCTACAATGAGCAGTTCTTC
>.|TRBD2|TRBJ2-5|TRBV12-5
CASGLGLAETQYF
TGTGCTAGTGGTTTGGGACTAGCAGAGACCCAGTACTTC
>many|TRBD2|TRBJ2-2|TRBV25-1
CASSLSGGGDAGELFF
TGTGCCAGCAGTTTATCGGGGGGGGGAGACGCCGGGGAGCTGTTTTTT
>many|.|TRBJ2-6|TRBV7-8
CASSFNREPPFSGANVLTF
TGTGCCAGCAGCTTTAACAGGGAACCTCCGTTCTCTGGGGCCAACGTCCTGACTTTC
>.|TRBD2|TRBJ2-1|TRBV25-1
CASSDLTSGAGEQFF
TGTGCCAGCAGTGACTTGACTAGCGGGGCTGGTGAGCAGTTCTTC
>many|.|TRBJ2-3|TRBV7-9
CASTRLAPRTDTQYF
TGTGCCAGCACCCGCTTGGCCCCGCGCACAGATACGCAGTATTTT
>few|.|TRBJ2-5|TRBV5-5
CASSTATQETQYF
TGTGCCAGCAGCACCGCAACGCAAGAGACCCAGTACTTC
>many|TRBD1|TRBJ1-1|TRBV29-1
CSVRSSDRGAFF
TGCAGCGTTCGCAGCTCTGACAGGGGAGCTTTCTTT
>many|.|TRBJ2-1|TRBV12-3/TRBV12-4
CASSLESQGQQFF
TGTGCCAGCAGTTTAGAATCCCAGGGCCAACAGTTCTTC
>many|TRBD2|TRBJ2-7|TRBV6-1
CASTGTSIYEQYF
TGTGCCAGCACAGGGACTAGCATCTACGAGCAGTACTTC
>few|TRBD1|TRBJ1-1|TRBV7-3
CASSLGTGRENTEAFF
TGTGCCAGCAGCCTCGGGACAGGTCGGGAGAACACTGAAGCTTTCTTT
>.|.|TRBJ1-1|TRBV20-1
CSASQADQAFF
TGCAGTGCTAGTCAGGCTGACCAAGCTTTCTTT
>few|.|TRBJ2-5|TRBV11-2
CASSTWGVRETQYF
TGTGCCAGCAGCACATGGGGGGTACGAGAGACCCAGTACTTC
>few|.|TRBJ2-5|TRBV20-1
CSAREPRSSAETQYF
TGCAGTGCTAGAGAACCGAGGTCTAGCGCAGAGACCCAGTACTTC
>few|TRBD1|TRBJ2-7|TRBV19
CASSKYPPGQGAYEQYF
TGTGCCAGTAGTAAATACCCCCCGGGACAGGGGGCATACGAGCAGTACTTC
>.|TRBD2|TRBJ2-5|TRBV25-1
CAGSFGGDPQETQYF
TGTGCCGGCAGTTTTGGGGGGGACCCCCAAGAGACCCAGTACTTC
>many|.|TRBJ1-1|TRBV2
CASQGGMTEAFF
TGTGCCAGCCAGGGAGGGATGACTGAAGCTTTCTTT
>.|.|TRBJ1-5|TRBV12-3/TRBV12-4
CASSLTASGRQPQHF
TGTGCCAGCAGTCTGACAGCCTCTGGGCGTCAGCCCCAGCATTTT
>.|.|TRBJ2-5|TRBV2
CASSYLSGVETQYF
TGTGCCAGCAGTTACTTATCGGGGGTGGAGACCCAGTACTTC
>.|TRBD1|TRBJ1-6|TRBV9
CASSAEDRANSPLHF
TGTGCCAGCAGCGCTGAGGACAGGGCCAATTCACCCCTCCACTTT
>many|TRBD1|TRBJ2-7|TRBV11-1
CASSYPGQGIDEQYF
TGTGCCAGCAGCTACCCGGGACAGGGGATCGACGAGCAGTACTTC
>many|.|TRBJ2-1|TRBV19
CASSITPYNEQFF
TGTGCCAGTAGTATCACCCCTTACAATGAGCAGTTCTTC
>.|.|TRBJ1-6|TRBV20-1
CSASTFPPGSNSPLHF
TGCAGTGCTAGCACTTTCCCGCCAGGGAGCAATTCACCCCTCCACTTT
>many|TRBD1|TRBJ1-5|TRBV19
CASRRDRGPEPQHF
TGTGCCAGTAGGCGGGACAGGGGGCCTGAGCCCCAGCATTTT
>few|.|TRBJ2-2|TRBV28
CASSYPREFTGELFF
TGTGCCAGCAGTTACCCCAGGGAGTTCACCGGGGAGCTGTTTTTT
>many|.|TRBJ2-2|TRBV12-3/TRBV12-4
CASVWGENTGELFF
TGTGCCAGCGTTTGGGGGGAGAACACCGGGGAGCTGTTTTTT
>.|.|TRBJ2-5|TRBV29-1
CSVATAPQETQYF
TGCAGCGTTGCCACAGCGCCACAAGAGACCCAGTACTTC
>many|TRBD1|TRBJ1-1|TRBV18
CASSLKQGARTEAFF
TGTGCCAGCTCACTAAAACAGGGGGCGCGGACTGAAGCTTTCTTT
>many|TRBD1|TRBJ1-4|TRBV12-3/TRBV12-4
CASSFNRGARVLNEKLFF
TGTGCCAGCAGTTTCAACAGGGGGGCCCGGGTCCTTAATGAAAAACTGTTTTTT
>many|.|TRBJ2-7|TRBV29-1
CSVGGTYEQYF
TGCAGCGTCGGGGGGACATACGAGCAGTACTTC
>many|TRBD1|TRBJ1-5|TRBV20-1
CSVPDRGDQPQHF
TGCAGTGTACCTGACAGGGGTGATCAGCCCCAGCATTTT
>many|TRBD1|TRBJ1-3|TRBV6-5
CASGRQGIAGNTIYF
TGTGCCAGCGGCAGACAGGGGATCGCTGGAAACACCATATATTTT
>few|.|TRBJ2-5|TRBV10-1
CASSESDKETQYF
TGCGCCAGCAGTGAGTCAGACAAAGAGACCCAGTACTTC
>.|.|TRBJ1-1|TRBV29-1
CSVVLTEAFF
TGCAGCGTTGTTCTCACTGAAGCTTTCTTT
>many|.|TRBJ2-5|TRBV24-1
CATAGRTQETQYF
TGTGCCACCGCGGGACGGACCCAAGAGACCCAGTACTTC
>many|.|TRBJ1-5|TRBV6-1
CASSDRISAFNQPQHF
TGTGCCAGCAGTGATCGCATCTCAGCCTTCAATCAGCCCCAGCATTTT
>many|TRBD2|TRBJ2-7|TRBV19
CASSGTSGSYEQYF
TGTGCCAGTAGCGGGACTAGCGGGAGCTACGAGCAGTACTTC
>many|.|TRBJ1-4|TRBV6-5
CASSRQPTNEKLFF
TGTGCCAGCAGCAGGCAGCCAACTAATGAAAAACTGTTTTTT
>few|.|TRBJ2-5|TRBV5-1
CASYNGYRDTTQYF
TGCGCCAGCTACAATGGCTACCGGGATACGACCCAGTACTTC
>many|.|TRBJ1-5|TRBV28
CASSYQGLDQPQHF
TGTGCCAGCAGTTACCAGGGTCTCGATCAGCCCCAGCATTTT
>.|.|TRBJ2-5|TRBV27
CASSDLGETQYF
TGTGCCAGCAGCGACCTAGGAGAGACCCAGTACTTC
>many|.|TRBJ2-2|TRBV7-8
CASSFPQDRVNTGELFF
TGTGCCAGCAGCTTCCCTCAGGACAGAGTGAACACCGGGGAGCTGTTTTTT
>many|.|TRBJ1-1|TRBV20-1
CSARDNRNTEAFF
TGCAGTGCTAGAGACAATAGGAACACTGAAGCTTTCTTT
>.|TRBD2|TRBJ2-1|TRBV20-1
CSAGEREGYNEQFF
TGCAGTGCTGGAGAGCGGGAGGGATACAATGAGCAGTTCTTC
>few|TRBD1|TRBJ1-2|TRBV6-1
CASGDSYGYTF
TGTGCCAGCGGGGACAGTTATGGCTACACCTTC
>many|.|TRBJ2-2|TRBV7-9
CASSLRAAGDTGELFF
TGTGCCAGCAGCTTAAGGGCCGCAGGGGACACCGGGGAGCTGTTTTTT
>few|.|TRBJ1-2|TRBV27
CASSPGVVEGYGYTF
TGTGCCAGCAGCCCTGGCGTCGTCGAGGGCTATGGCTACACCTTC
>many|.|TRBJ1-5|TRBV6-1
CASSEANSQPQHF
TGTGCCAGCAGTGAAGCTAATTCCCAGCCCCAGCATTTT
>many|TRBD1|TRBJ2-7|TRBV7-2
CASSSDRASSYEQYF
TGTGCCAGCAGCTCCGACAGGGCGAGCTCCTACGAGCAGTACTTC
>many|TRBD2|TRBJ2-1|TRBV6-1
CASSEERERLVNEQFF
TGTGCCAGCAGTGAAGAGCGGGAGAGATTGGTTAATGAGCAGTTCTTC
>.|.|TRBJ2-1|TRBV2
CASSRSTGIPYNEQFF
TGTGCCAGCAGTCGATCTACAGGCATTCCCTACAATGAGCAGTTCTTC
>many|.|TRBJ1-1|TRBV5-1
CASVTGGEAFF
TGCGCCAGCGTGACGGGAGGTGAAGCTTTCTTT
>.|.|TRBJ1-6|TRBV6-1
CASSPLRSPLHF
TGTGCCAGCAGCCCCCTTCGTTCACCCCTCCACTTT
>many|.|TRBJ1-6|TRBV7-2
CASSLLSAGNSPLHF
TGTGCCAGCAGCTTACTCTCGGCAGGGAATTCACCCCTCCACTTT
>many|.|TRBJ1-5|TRBV9
CASSVDGGESNQPQHF
TGTGCCAGCAGCGTAGATGGAGGGGAAAGCAATCAGCCCCAGCATTTT
>.|TRBD2|TRBJ2-3|TRBV20-1
CSARVHPTRLAGVNTQYF
TGCAGTGCTAGAGTTCACCCAACCCGACTAGCGGGAGTGAATACGCAGTATTTT